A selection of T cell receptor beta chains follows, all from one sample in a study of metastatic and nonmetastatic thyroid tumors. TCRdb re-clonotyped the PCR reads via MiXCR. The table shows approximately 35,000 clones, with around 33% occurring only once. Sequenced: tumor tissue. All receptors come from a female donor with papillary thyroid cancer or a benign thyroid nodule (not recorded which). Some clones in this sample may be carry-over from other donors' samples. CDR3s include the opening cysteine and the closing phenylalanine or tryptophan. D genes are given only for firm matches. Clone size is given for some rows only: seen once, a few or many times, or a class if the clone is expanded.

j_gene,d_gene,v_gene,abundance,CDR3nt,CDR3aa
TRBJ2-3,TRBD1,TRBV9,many,TGTGCCAGCAGCTCCTCCGGGACAGGGTTTCCTACGCAGTATTTT,CASSSSGTGFPTQYF
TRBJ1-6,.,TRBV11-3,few,TGTGCCAGCAGCTTAGGAGGCCCAGGGGTTTCACCCCTCCACTTT,CASSLGGPGVSPLHF
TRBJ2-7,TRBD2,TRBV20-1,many,TGCAGTGCTAGAGATCTGGGGGAGGGCCGCGCCTACGAGCAGTACTTC,CSARDLGEGRAYEQYF
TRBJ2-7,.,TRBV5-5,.,TGTGCCAGCAGCTTGGGGTTTTCGGAGGAGTACGAGCAGTACTTC,CASSLGFSEEYEQYF
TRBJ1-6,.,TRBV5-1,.,TGCGCCAGCAGCTTGGTAGGGCTCACCAGCTCCTATAATTCACCCCTCCACTTT,CASSLVGLTSSYNSPLHF
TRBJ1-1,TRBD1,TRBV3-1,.,TGTGCCAGCAGCCAACGGGACAGCACTGAAGCTTTCTTT,CASSQRDSTEAFF
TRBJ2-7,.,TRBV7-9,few,TGTGCCAGCAGCTTACAGAACTACGAGCAGTACTTC,CASSLQNYEQYF
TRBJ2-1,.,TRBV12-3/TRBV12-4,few,TGTGCCAGCAGTTTAGCCCTGGGCTGGGTCGGGGAGCAGTTCTTC,CASSLALGWVGEQFF
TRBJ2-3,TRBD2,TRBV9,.,TGTGCCAGCAGCGTGACGACAGGGACTAGCGGGACGAATACGCAGTATTTT,CASSVTTGTSGTNTQYF
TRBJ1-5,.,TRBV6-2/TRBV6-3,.,TGTGCCAGCAGTCCCAACCTGGGGAGACAGTCCCCGGCAAATCAGCCCCAGCATTTT,CASSPNLGRQSPANQPQHF
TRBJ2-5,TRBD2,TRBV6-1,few,TGTGCCAGCAGGGAAGCGGGAGGGTACCAAGAGACCCAGTACTTC,CASREAGGYQETQYF
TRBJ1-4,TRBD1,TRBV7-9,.,TGTGCCAGCAGCTTCTTAGGGGGCGAAAAACTGTTTTTT,CASSFLGGEKLFF
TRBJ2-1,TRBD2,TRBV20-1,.,TGCAGTGCTAGAGTGGCTAGCGGATTAACAAGTGAGCAGTTCTTC,CSARVASGLTSEQFF
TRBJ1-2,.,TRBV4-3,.,TGCGCCAGCAGCCAGGGACCGGGAACTAACTATGGCTACACCTTC,CASSQGPGTNYGYTF
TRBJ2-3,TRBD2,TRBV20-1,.,TGCAGTGCCAAGGGGCTAGCGGGGGGCACAGATACGCAGTATTTT,CSAKGLAGGTDTQYF
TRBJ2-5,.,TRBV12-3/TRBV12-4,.,TGTGCCAGCAGTTTCCAACAAGAGACCCAGTACTTC,CASSFQQETQYF
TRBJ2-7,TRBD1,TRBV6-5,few,TGTGCCAGCAGTTACTCGGGACAGGCGTCCTACGAGCAGTACTTC,CASSYSGQASYEQYF
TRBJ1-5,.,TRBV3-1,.,TGTGCCAGCAGCCAGGGACCTACGAACCAGCAGCCCCAGCATTTT,CASSQGPTNQQPQHF
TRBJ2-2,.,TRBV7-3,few,TGTGCCAGCAGCTTAAACACCGGGGAGCCGTTTTTT,CASSLNTGEPFF
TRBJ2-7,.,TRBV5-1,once,TGCGCCAGCAGCTTAAGGGGCCTAGGCGAGCAGTACTTC,CASSLRGLGEQYF
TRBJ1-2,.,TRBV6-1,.,TGTGCCAGTTGGGGCGGGGGCTACACCTTC,CASWGGGYTF
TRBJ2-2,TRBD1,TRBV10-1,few,TGCGCCAGCAGCGGGACAGGGAGAGGGGAGCTGTTTTTT,CASSGTGRGELFF
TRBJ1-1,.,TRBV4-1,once,TGCGCCAGCAGCCAAGATGCTATGAACACTGAAGCTTTCTTT,CASSQDAMNTEAFF
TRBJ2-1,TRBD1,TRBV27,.,TGTGCCAGCAGTTTCGGAACAGGGGACAATGAGCAGTTCTTC,CASSFGTGDNEQFF
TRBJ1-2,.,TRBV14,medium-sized,TGTGCCAGCAGCCAAACGACAGGTACTGGCTACACCTTC,CASSQTTGTGYTF
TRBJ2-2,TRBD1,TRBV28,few,TGTGCCAGCAGCTATCACACCTTCCGGGACAGGGGGGACACCGGGGAGCTGTTTTTT,CASSYHTFRDRGDTGELFF
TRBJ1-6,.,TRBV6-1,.,TGTGCCAGCAGAAAAGGGACTATTAATTCACCCCTCCACTTT,CASRKGTINSPLHF
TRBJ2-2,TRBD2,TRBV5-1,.,TGCGCCAGCAGCCCCTCGGTAGCGGGGTACACCGGGGAGCTGTTTTTT,CASSPSVAGYTGELFF
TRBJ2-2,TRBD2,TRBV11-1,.,TGTGCCAGCGGTAGGGGAGCGGGAGGCTTATACACCGGGGAGCTGTTTTTT,CASGRGAGGLYTGELFF
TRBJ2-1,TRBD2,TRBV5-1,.,TGCGCCAGCAGCGTGACACCGGGACTAGCGGGGGGCGGGAGCGAGCAGTTCTTC,CASSVTPGLAGGGSEQFF
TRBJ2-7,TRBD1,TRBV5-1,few,TGCGCCAGCAGCCGCCTCCCGGACAGGGGCCACTACGAGCAGTACTTC,CASSRLPDRGHYEQYF
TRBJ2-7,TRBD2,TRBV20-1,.,TGCAGTGCTAGAGACCCGGGAGGCGGCCGACCCTACGAGCAGTACTTC,CSARDPGGGRPYEQYF
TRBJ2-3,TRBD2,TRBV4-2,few,TGTGCCAGCAGCCAGGGACTAGCGGATGGCACAGATACGCAGTATTTT,CASSQGLADGTDTQYF
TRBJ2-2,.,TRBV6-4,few,TGTGCCAGCAGTGACTCGGAGGGGCACACCGGGGAGCTGTTTTTT,CASSDSEGHTGELFF
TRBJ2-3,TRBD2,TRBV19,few,TGTGCCAGTAGTCCCGTAGCGGGAGGTGGAGATACGCAGTATTTT,CASSPVAGGGDTQYF
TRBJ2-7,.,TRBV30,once,TGTGCCTGGGGAAGAGGGTGGCAATCCACGTCCGAGCAGTACTTC,CAWGRGWQSTSEQYF
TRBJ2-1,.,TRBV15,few,TGTGCCACCAGCAGAGATCAACCGCGGCGGGGTGAGCAGTTCTTC,CATSRDQPRRGEQFF
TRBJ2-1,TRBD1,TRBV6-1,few,TGTGCCAGCAGCCGGACAGGGGGCTACAATGAGCAGTTCTTC,CASSRTGGYNEQFF
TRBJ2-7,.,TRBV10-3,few,TGTGCCATCAGTGAGTCGCTGGATAACTACGAGCAGTACTTC,CAISESLDNYEQYF
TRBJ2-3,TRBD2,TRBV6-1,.,TGTGCCAGTAAAAGGGGCGGGGGGGCCAGGGATACGCAGTATTTT,CASKRGGGARDTQYF
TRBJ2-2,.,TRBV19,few,TGTGCCAGTAGTATGGGGACGTCCGGGGAGCTGTTTTTT,CASSMGTSGELFF
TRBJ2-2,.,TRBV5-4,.,TGTGCCAGCAGCCCGCTGCCTCGGTTCGGGGAGCTGTTTTTT,CASSPLPRFGELFF
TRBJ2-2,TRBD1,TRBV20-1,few,TGCAGTGCTAGTGCTCAGGGGGCGAACACCGGGGAGCTGTTTTTT,CSASAQGANTGELFF
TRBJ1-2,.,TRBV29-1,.,TGCAGCTCGGGTGGGGGGCCCTATGGCTACACCTTC,CSSGGGPYGYTF
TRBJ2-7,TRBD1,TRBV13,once,TGTGCCAGCAGCTTAGGCCAGGGGGCTTACGAGCAGTACTTC,CASSLGQGAYEQYF
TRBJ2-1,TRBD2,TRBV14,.,TGTGCCAGCAGCCTATGGACTAGCTTAAGGAATGAGCAGTTCTTC,CASSLWTSLRNEQFF
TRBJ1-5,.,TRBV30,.,TGTGCCTGGAGTCGAGATAGCAATCAGCCCCAGCATTTT,CAWSRDSNQPQHF
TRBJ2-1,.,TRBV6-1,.,TGTGCCAGCTCGGACGGAGGGCCTGACAATGAGCAGTTCTTC,CASSDGGPDNEQFF
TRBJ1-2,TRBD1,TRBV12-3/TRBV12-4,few,TGTGCCAGCAGTTTTGGGACAGGGGGGTATGGCTACACCTTC,CASSFGTGGYGYTF
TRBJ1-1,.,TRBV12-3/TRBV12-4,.,TGTGCCAGCAGCTTGACAGGAGTGGAAGCTTTCTTT,CASSLTGVEAFF
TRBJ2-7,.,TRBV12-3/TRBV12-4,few,TGTGCCAGCAGTTTACAGTCAGACTACGAGCAGTACTTC,CASSLQSDYEQYF
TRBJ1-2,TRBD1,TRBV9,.,TGTGCCAGCAGCCCCCGACAGGGTTTCTATGGCTACACCTTC,CASSPRQGFYGYTF
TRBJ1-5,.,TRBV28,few,TGTGCCAGCAGCCCCGGAACAGCAAATCAGCCCCAGCATTTT,CASSPGTANQPQHF
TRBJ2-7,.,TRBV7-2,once,TGTGCCAGCAGTTATTCGCAGGGGAACTACTACGAGCAGTACTTC,CASSYSQGNYYEQYF
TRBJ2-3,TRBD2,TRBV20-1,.,TGCAGTGCTAGAGATGTGGGGGGGGATACGCAGTATTTT,CSARDVGGDTQYF